The 28 T cell receptor beta chains in this list originate from one sample, sequenced in a study of tumor-infiltrating lymphocytes in primary liver carcinoma. TCR beta cDNA was made from 400 to 500 ng total RNA with a constant-region primer. Nested multiplex PCR, run for three rounds with slightly modified ARM-PCR, yielded TCR beta libraries. It was with TRBV1-TRBV30 forward primers and a C-beta reverse primer that the first two PCR rounds were run, at roughly 11 cycles each. TCRdb processed the multiplex PCR reads anew with MiXCR; each CDR3 protein has one entry. The data contain 150,000 to 200,000 distinct CDR3 sequences, about 60% of them seen just once; the ten biggest clones take up around three quarters. The source of the blood RNA was unsorted whole blood, and germline DNA was extracted as well. Sequencing used peripheral blood. Source of these receptors: a man aged 35 to 55 with primary liver carcinoma and hepatitis B virus infection.

This clonotype has a handful of counts. V usage is TRBV6-6 and J usage is TRBJ2-7; possible D gene TRBD2, 5 bases. The CDR3 runs to 13 residues. CDR1 and CDR2 from the germline V gene are MNHNY and SVGAGI (reference sequence). V dropped 5 bases and J dropped 2 bases, with 10 bases sitting between them. CDR3: CASSRGSTYEQYF. In DNA, the CDR3 is TGTGCCAGCAGTCGGGGAAGCACCTACGAGCAGTACTTC.

As to this clonotype: Since no conserved phenylalanine or tryptophan closes the CDR3, a read error is the likely cause. This sequence joins TRBV29-1 and TRBJ2-7; a possible D gene is TRBD1 (5 bases). Between the trimmed V and J ends, which lost 6 bases and 4 bases, there was a span of 19 bases. This CDR3 spans 14 amino acids. The V gene's germline CDR1 is SQVTM and CDR2 ANQGSEA. The CDR3: CSVQGGRARYEQYL. DNA for the CDR3: TGCAGCGTGCAGGGTGGTAGGGCCCGTTACGAGCAGTACCTC.

About this clonotype itself: This may stem from a read error, because a much larger clone lies one nucleotide away. The V gene is TRBV4-1, the J gene TRBJ1-1; D unclear. This CDR3 is built from 13 residues. Germline loops: CDR1 MGHRA, CDR2 YSYEKL. The CDR3 protein is CASSPNMNTEASF. In nucleotides, the CDR3 is TGCGCCAGCAGCCCAAACATGAACACTGAAGCTTCCTTT.

Concerning this clonotype itself: This CDR3 fails to terminate in the conserved phenylalanine or tryptophan, so it likely reflects a read error. The V and J genes are TRBV12-3 or TRBV12-4 and TRBJ1-1; D is undetermined. The CDR3 consists of 14 residues. CDR3 nucleotides: TGTGCCATCAGTGAACAACAGTCTCGCCCTGAAGCTTTCATT. Protein sequence: CAISEQQSRPEAFI.

V usage is TRBV6-5 and J usage is TRBJ2-2; D might be TRBD1 or TRBD2, each matching 5 bases. Trimming stripped 5 bases from V and 2 bases from J, with 15 bases between. This CDR3 spans 16 amino acids. In germline, CDR1 is MNHEY, CDR2 SVGAGI. The CDR3 coding sequence is TGTGCCAGCAGTACCTTGGGGGACCCTAACACCGGGGAGCTGTTTTTT. It encodes CASSTLGDPNTGELFF.

J is TRBJ2-2 and V is TRBV11-2; no reliable D call. Deletions cut 5 bases from V and 9 bases from J, with 13 bases between. In germline, CDR1 is SGHAT, CDR2 FQNNGV. This CDR3 region has 13 residues. This CDR3 is CASSGWSARELFF. CDR3 sequence (DNA): TGTGCCAGCAGCGGGTGGTCTGCCAGGGAGCTGTTTTTT. The complete variable domain, with remaining parts taken from reference TRBV11-2 and TRBJ2-2, reads EAGVAQSPRYKIIEKRQSVAFWCNPISGHATLYWYQQILGQGPKLLIQFQNNGVVDDSQLPKDRFSAERLKGVDSTLKIQPAKLEDSAVYLCASSGWSARELFFGEGSRLTVL.

As DNA, the CDR3 is TGCGCCAGTAGGGACACCTCCTACGAGCAGTACTTC. Protein: CASRDTSYEQYF. The chain uses TRBV10-2 and TRBJ2-7, with TRBD1 as a possible D gene (6 bases). This CDR3 has 12 amino acids. CDR1 is WSHSY and CDR2 is SAAADI in the germline V gene. V was shortened by 9 bases and J by 0 bases, with 9 bases between the two germline ends.

Of note for this clonotype: The junction and the germline gene differ at one end; a read error may be behind it. J is TRBJ2-1 and V is TRBV11-3; D is unresolved. The V gene's germline CDR1 is SGHNT and CDR2 YENEEA. The CDR3 loop spans 14 amino acids. This CDR3 reads CASSWANRDNDQFF. CDR3 coding DNA: TGTGCCAGCAGCTGGGCAAATCGCGACAATGATCAGTTCTTC.

Comments on this clonotype: Compared with germline, one end of the junction differs, possibly owing to a read error. The rearrangement joins TRBV5-4 to TRBJ2-1, with D perhaps TRBD2 (5 bases). In germline, CDR1 is SGHNT, CDR2 YYREEE (reference sequence). The CDR3 has 15 residues. In DNA, the CDR3 is TGTGCGAGCAGCCGGCTGGACTTTTCCTACAATGAGCAGTTCTTC. Its translation is CASSRLDFSYNEQFF.

Worth noting for this clonotype: The germline gene is not matched at one end of the junction; a read error may be the cause. The V and J genes are TRBV7-9 and TRBJ2-2; weak D call: TRBD2 (6 bases). CDR1 SEHNR and CDR2 FQNEAQ come from the germline V gene (reference sequence). The CDR3 length is 13 residues. CDR3 sequence: CASNYKPDGGLFF. DNA for the CDR3: TGTGCCAGCAACTACAAGCCGGACGGGGGGCTGTTTTTT.

There are a few counts of this clonotype. The junction departs from germline at one end; a sequencing error may be responsible. This chain joins TRBV11-2 and TRBJ1-1; D might be TRBD1 (6 bases). The CDR3 has 13 residues. Germline-derived CDR1 and CDR2 are SGHAT and FQNNGV. In nucleotides, the CDR3 is TGTGGCAGCAGCTTAGGAGGGGGCACTGAAGCTTTCTTT. Protein: CGSSLGGGTEAFF. The variable domain in full, with the rest retrieved from reference TRBV11-2 and TRBJ1-1, is EAGVAQSPRYKIIEKRQSVAFWCNPISGHATLYWYQQILGQGPKLLIQFQNNGVVDDSQLPKDRFSAERLKGVDSTLKIQPAKLEDSAVYLCGSSLGGGTEAFFGQGTRLTVV.

The V call is TRBV11-2, the J call TRBJ2-7, with D perhaps matching TRBD1 or TRBD2 (5 bases each). Between the trimmed V and J ends, which lost 7 bases and 3 bases, there was a span of 13 bases. Germline V CDR1 and CDR2: SGHAT, FQNNGV. This CDR3 has 13 amino acids. The CDR3 loop reads CASNSTRGYEQYF. CDR3 sequence (DNA): TGTGCCAGCAACTCAACTAGGGGCTACGAGCAGTACTTC.

This clonotype appeared many times. The CDR3 nucleotides are TGTGCCAGCAGCTTAAGTCCGGCCGCTGAAGCTTTCTTT. Translation gives CASSLSPAAEAFF. The rearrangement uses TRBV11-3 and TRBJ1-1; D not certain. The V gene lost 2 bases and the J gene lost 6 bases, with 10 bases spanning the gap. The CDR3 extends over 13 amino acids. Looked up from germline, CDR1 is SGHNT and CDR2 is YENEEA.

A note on this clonotype: At one of its ends the junction is not consistent with the germline gene, which may arise from a read error. The V gene is TRBV11-2, the J gene TRBJ2-5; D tentatively reads TRBD1 or TRBD2 (5 bases each). This CDR3 region has 14 residues. Germline CDR1 is SGHAT and CDR2 is FQNNGV. CDR3 in DNA: TGTGCTAGCAGCTTAGTGGGGGAGTGCAAGACCCAGTACTTC. It yields the protein CASSLVGECKTQYF.

This clonotype was counted many times. The CDR3 coding sequence is TGTGCCAGCAGCTCCTCCGGGAAAGCAGGGAGGCCCTACAATGAGCAGTTCTTC. Translating gives CASSSSGKAGRPYNEQFF. This chain links TRBV11-1 with TRBJ2-1; D perhaps matches TRBD2 (6 bases). V shed 4 bases and J shed 2 bases, with 21 bases lying between them. CDR1 SGHAT and CDR2 FQDESV come from the germline V gene (reference sequence). The length of the CDR3 is 18 residues.

With respect to this clonotype: At one end the junction does not follow the germline gene, possibly because of a read error. This chain uses TRBV11-3 with TRBJ2-1; the D call may be TRBD1 or TRBD2 (6 bases each). CDR1 SGHNT and CDR2 YENEEA come from the germline V gene. This CDR3 region has 16 residues. CDR3 DNA: TGTGCCAGCAGCTTAGAGGGGGGCTGCCCCTACATTGAGCAGTTCTTC. Residues: CASSLEGGCPYIEQFF.

This clonotype was recorded a few times. An end of the junction does not agree with germline; a read error may underlie this. The chain combines TRBV11-3 with TRBJ2-3; the match to TRBD1 covers 9 bases. The CDR3 covers 15 residues. From germline, CDR1 is SGHNT and CDR2 YENEEA. The CDR3 bases are TGTGCCAGCAGTCCCGGGACAGGGTTCACAGATATGCAGTATTTT. Translating it yields CASSPGTGFTDMQYF.

Worth noting for this clonotype: This clone may be a read error of a much larger clone one base away. The chain joins TRBV29-1 to TRBJ2-7; the match to TRBD2 covers 8 bases. Germline V lookup: CDR1 SQVTM, CDR2 ANQGSEA. Trimming at V came to 6 bases and at J to 6 bases, leaving 7 bases not matched to a gene. CDR3 length: 12 residues. CDR3 DNA sequence: TGCAGCGTCCATAGCGGGATGGGCGAGCAGTACTTC. This encodes CSVHSGMGEQYF.

On this clonotype itself: A junction end diverges from the germline sequence, so it may reflect a read error. V gene TRBV11-2 combines with J gene TRBJ2-5; weak D call: TRBD1 (6 bases). Germline V gene lookup returns CDR1 SGHAT and CDR2 FQNNGV. This CDR3 contains 12 residues. CDR3 amino acids: CPSSQDRETQYF. The CDR3 region has the DNA TGTCCCAGTAGCCAGGACAGAGAGACCCAGTACTTC.

This clonotype was detected once. The chain employs TRBV11-1 and TRBJ2-1; D gene ambiguous. The germline gives CDR1 SGHAT, CDR2 FQDESV (reference sequence). This CDR3 region has 16 residues. Trimming removed 6 bases from V and 0 bases from J, with 15 bases in between. CDR3 DNA sequence: TGTGCCAGCAGTCTAGACCCCGATGCCTCCTACAATGAGCAGTTCTTC. This encodes CASSLDPDASYNEQFF.

The chain links TRBV11-2 to TRBJ2-1; 8 bases align to TRBD2. CDR1 SGHAT and CDR2 FQNNGV come from the germline V gene. This CDR3 has 14 residues. J was trimmed by 7 bases and V by 8 bases; bases with no gene match: 10. CDR3 bases: TGTGCCAGCGGCGGTCGACTAGCGACTAATGAGCAGTTCTTC. This sequence encodes CASGGRLATNEQFF.

This clonotype was observed a few times. The chain carries TRBV10-3 and TRBJ1-4; D is uncertain. The CDR3 is made up of 18 amino acids. Germline V lookup: CDR1 ENHRY, CDR2 SYGVKD. V was trimmed by 0 bases and J by 8 bases, leaving 22 bases between them. The CDR3 region has the DNA TGTGCCATCAGTGAGTCACCCGAGCGTCGCACAGAGGAAGAAAAACTGTTTTTT. Translation gives CAISESPERRTEEEKLFF.

With regard to this clonotype: This clone may be a read error of a much larger clone one base away. The CDR3 nucleotides read TGTGCCAGCAGCTTCCAGCCCTACTTGGATGAAAAACTGTTTTTT. Amino acid sequence: CASSFQPYLDEKLFF. The rearrangement uses TRBV11-2 and TRBJ1-4; unclear D gene. Trimming stripped 3 bases from V and 6 bases from J, with 14 bases between. The CDR3 extends over 15 amino acids. Germline V gives CDR1 SGHAT, CDR2 FQNNGV.

As to this clonotype: This may come from a read error, since a much larger clone is one base off. J is TRBJ2-3 and V is TRBV11-2; D unresolved. Germline V CDR1 and CDR2: SGHAT, FQNNGV. The CDR3 has 14 amino acids. CDR3 DNA sequence: TGTACCAGCAGCCCATCCGGGCTAGTCGATACGCAGTATTTT. Translating it yields CTSSPSGLVDTQYF.

The chain couples TRBV29-1 to TRBJ1-2; the D gene is possibly TRBD1 (5 bases). Trimming left V 6 bases short and J 10 bases short, with 21 bases between. Germline V gives CDR1 SQVTM, CDR2 ANQGSEA. The CDR3 consists of 13 residues. This chain's CDR3 is CSVGTNADFVYTF. In DNA form, the CDR3 reads TGCAGCGTCGGGACGAACGCGGACTTTGTCTACACCTTC.

This clonotype was recorded a few times. DNA of the CDR3: TGTGCCAGCAGGACCCTGGGCACTAATGAAAAACTGTTTTTT. As protein: CASRTLGTNEKLFF. The J gene is TRBJ1-4, the V gene TRBV6-5; D ambiguous. Trimming shortened V by 6 bases and J by 2 bases, and 10 bases separated the two germline ends. Germline lookup yields CDR1 MNHEY and CDR2 SVGAGI. CDR3 size: 14 residues.

This clonotype has just a few counts. This sequence joins TRBV29-1 and TRBJ1-2; D is uncertain. The CDR3 is 13 residues long. Germline CDR1 SQVTM, CDR2 ANQGSEA. Trimming took 6 bases from V and 2 from J, leaving 13 bases between them. As DNA, the CDR3 is TGCAGCGTACGGACCGGCGCCAACTATGGCTACACCTTC. Its translation is CSVRTGANYGYTF.

As for this clonotype: The junction does not match germline at one end; this may be a read error. The chain uses TRBV10-3 and TRBJ1-3; 7 positions match TRBD1. This CDR3 is 16 amino acids long. CDR1 is ENHRY and CDR2 is SYGVKD in the germline V gene. The CDR3 DNA follows: TGCGCCATCAGTGACAGGGATGGCAGCCGGGGAAACACCATATATTTT. Translating gives CAISDRDGSRGNTIYF.